The 6 T cell receptor beta chains below all came from one sample that was sequenced in a study of blood T cell repertoires in COVID-19. The protocol was immunoSEQ multiplex PCR, while the TCRdb copy is restricted to in-frame clones and leaves out a portion. This table has over 250,000 clones, approximately 85% appearing once. The sample consisted of peripheral blood. The receptor set was obtained from a human donor in a cohort sampled during active COVID-19.

This chain connects TRBV28 to TRBJ2-7; tentative D call: TRBD1 (5 bases). V lost 8 bases, J lost 0 bases, and 14 bases lay in between. Germline V gene lookup returns CDR1 MDHEN and CDR2 SYDVKM. There are 14 residues in the CDR3. In DNA, the CDR3 is TGTGCCAGCGGACCCGTCAGGGACTCCTACGAGCAGTACTTC. It is translated as CASGPVRDSYEQYF.

The genes are TRBV9 and TRBJ2-1; perhaps TRBD2 as D (6 bases). From germline, CDR1 is SGDLS and CDR2 YYNGEE. Trimming removed 0 bases from V and 8 bases from J, with 15 bases in between. There are 15 residues in the CDR3. In DNA, the CDR3 is TGTGCCAGCAGCGTAGGACCGGAGGGGTCCGATGAGCAGTTCTTC. Protein sequence: CASSVGPEGSDEQFF.

The chain joins TRBV19 to TRBJ2-4; D gene ambiguous. From germline, CDR1 is LNHDA and CDR2 SQIVND (reference sequence). The CDR3 is made up of 16 amino acids. Trimming left V 2 bases short and J 6 bases short, with 17 bases between. Here the CDR3 reads CASSITFHPPINIQYF. In nucleotides, the CDR3 is TGTGCCAGTAGTATAACATTCCACCCACCAATAAACATTCAGTACTTC.

The genes are TRBV9 and TRBJ2-1; D gene ambiguous. CDR1 is SGDLS and CDR2 is YYNGEE in the germline V gene. V was pared by 0 bases and J by 7 bases, with 14 bases between. This CDR3 region has 15 residues. The CDR3 region has the DNA TGTGCCAGCAGCGTAGGTATTAGTTCCTCAAATGAGCAGTTCTTC. This gives the protein CASSVGISSSNEQFF. The variable domain in full, completed from reference TRBV9 and TRBJ2-1, reads DSGVTQTPKHLITATGQRVTLRCSPRSGDLSVYWYQQSLDQGLQFLIQYYNGEERAKGNILERFSAQQFPDLHSELNLSSLELGDSALYFCASSVGISSSNEQFFGPGTRLTVL.

This clone showed up just a few times. J is TRBJ1-2 and V is TRBV6-5; 8 positions match TRBD1. The CDR3 has 13 residues. The V and J ends lost 6 bases and 8 bases, in that order; junction bases with no gene match: 8. The germline gives CDR1 MNHEY, CDR2 SVGAGI. The CDR3 region is CASRAQGARGYTF. CDR3 DNA sequence: TGTGCCAGCAGAGCCCAGGGGGCGCGGGGCTACACCTTC.

This chain's CDR3 is CASRYKDLSSYEQYF. DNA for the CDR3: TGTGCCAGCAGATACAAAGACTTGAGCTCCTACGAGCAGTACTTC. The chain is built from TRBV6-5 and TRBJ2-7; the D is unclear. V lost 6 bases and J 0 bases, leaving 15 bases between the germline ends. This CDR3 contains 15 residues. The germline V gene encodes CDR1 MNHEY and CDR2 SVGAGI.